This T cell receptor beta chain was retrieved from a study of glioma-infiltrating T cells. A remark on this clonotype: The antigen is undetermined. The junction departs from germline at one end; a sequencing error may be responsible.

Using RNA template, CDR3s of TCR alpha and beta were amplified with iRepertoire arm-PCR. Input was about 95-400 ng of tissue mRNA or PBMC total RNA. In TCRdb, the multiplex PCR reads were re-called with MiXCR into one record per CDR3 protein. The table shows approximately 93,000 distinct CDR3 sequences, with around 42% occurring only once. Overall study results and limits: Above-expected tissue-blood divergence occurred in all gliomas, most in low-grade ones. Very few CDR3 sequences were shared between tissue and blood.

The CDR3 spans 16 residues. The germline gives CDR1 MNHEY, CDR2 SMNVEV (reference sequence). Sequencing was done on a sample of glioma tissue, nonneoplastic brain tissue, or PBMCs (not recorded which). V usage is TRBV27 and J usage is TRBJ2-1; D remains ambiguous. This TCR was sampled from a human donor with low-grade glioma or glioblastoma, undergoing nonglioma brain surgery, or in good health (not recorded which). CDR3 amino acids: CASSFLPGSGYNERFF. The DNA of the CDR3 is TGTGCCAGCAGTTTCCTCCCGGGTTCGGGCTACAATGAGCGGTTCTTC.